Below, 25 T cell receptor beta chains from the same sample are listed, as sequenced in a study of blood T cell repertoires in COVID-19. Clones were sequenced by immunoSEQ multiplex PCR, and TCRdb holds only the in-frame ones, with some missing. Of approximately 150,000 clones listed, roughly 86% are singletons. Sequencing was carried out using peripheral blood. These receptors were taken from a human donor with acute or convalescent COVID-19. The donor label of this sample is uncertain.

This chain links TRBV5-1 with TRBJ1-2, with 9 bases matching TRBD1. The trim removed 3 bases at V and 3 bases at J, leaving 9 bases unmatched. The germline gives CDR1 SGHRS, CDR2 YFSETQ. The CDR3 loop spans 16 amino acids. CDR3 coding DNA: TGCGCCAGCAGCTCTCCCCCGGGACAGGGAGACTATGGCTACACCTTC. Its translation is CASSSPPGQGDYGYTF.

This chain joins TRBV12-3 or TRBV12-4 and TRBJ2-3; D is unresolved. Trimming removed 8 bases from V and 3 bases from J, with 12 bases in between. This CDR3 has 13 residues. The CDR3 bases are TGTGCCAGCTCGACAATTACAACAGATACGCAGTATTTT. Translated, it gives CASSTITTDTQYF.

The chain links TRBV12-5 to TRBJ1-1; D unclear. The V end lost 7 bases, the J end lost 1 base, and 10 bases lay between the germline ends. From germline, CDR1 is LGHNT and CDR2 FRNRAP. CDR3 length: 13 amino acids. CDR3 bases: TGTGCTAGTGCTCCAGGCTGGAACACTGAAGCTTTCTTT. Translated: CASAPGWNTEAFF.

This sequence joins TRBV19 and TRBJ2-5; 7 bases are shared with TRBD2. J gave up 5 bases and V 5 bases, and 5 bases lay outside the gene matches. Per the germline V gene, CDR1 is LNHDA and CDR2 is SQIVND (reference sequence). This CDR3 contains 13 residues. The CDR3 sequence: CASSRTRGETQYF. DNA of the CDR3: TGTGCCAGTAGTCGCACGCGGGGGGAGACCCAGTACTTC.

The chain combines TRBV5-5 with TRBJ1-2; D gene ambiguous. Germline V gives CDR1 SGHKS, CDR2 YYEKEE (reference sequence). V lost 0 bases to trimming and J lost 4 bases, with 7 bases between them. The CDR3 is 13 residues long. The CDR3 is CASSLDGIYGYTF. The DNA of the CDR3 is TGTGCCAGCAGCTTGGACGGGATCTATGGCTACACCTTC.

The V gene is TRBV13, the J gene TRBJ1-4; D not resolved. Germline CDR1 PRHDT, CDR2 FYEKMQ (reference sequence). Trimming shortened V by 1 base and J by 3 bases, and 12 bases separated the two germline ends. CDR3 length: 16 residues. CDR3: CASSLAGYEPNEKLFF. The DNA for the CDR3 is TGTGCCAGCAGCTTAGCCGGGTACGAACCTAATGAAAAACTGTTTTTT.

The chain joins TRBV30 to TRBJ1-1, with a tentative D call TRBD1 (5 bases). The CDR3 spans 14 residues. CDR1 is GTSNPN and CDR2 is SVGIG in the germline V gene (reference sequence). V lost 0 bases and J lost 3, with 11 bases in between. Here the CDR3 reads CAWSVTRGDTEAFF. The CDR3 DNA is TGTGCCTGGAGTGTGACCCGGGGGGACACTGAAGCTTTCTTT.

The chain links TRBV29-1 to TRBJ1-1; unclear D gene. Germline V lookup: CDR1 SQVTM, CDR2 ANQGSEA. The CDR3 length is 12 residues. Trimming took 0 bases from V and 6 from J, leaving 8 bases between them. CDR3 bases: TGCAGCGTTGAAGATGTATCCCCTGAAGCTTTCTTT. Protein product: CSVEDVSPEAFF. Combining the CDR3 with reference TRBV29-1 and TRBJ1-1 gives the whole variable domain SAVISQKPSRDICQRGTSLTIQCQVDSQVTMMFWYRQQPGQSLTLIATANQGSEATYESGFVIDKFPISRPNLTFSTLTVSNMSPEDSSIYLCSVEDVSPEAFFGQGTRLTVV.

This chain joins TRBV18 and TRBJ2-3, with D possibly matching TRBD1 (6 bases). The CDR3 is 16 residues long. In germline, CDR1 is KGHSH, CDR2 LQKENI. The germline V and J ends were trimmed by 3 bases and 1 base, with 14 bases remaining between them. In DNA form, the CDR3 reads TGTGCCAGCTCACCGCAAAAAGGACAGCGCACAGATACGCAGTATTTT. Its protein product is CASSPQKGQRTDTQYF.

This clone came up a few times. The V gene is TRBV5-1, the J gene TRBJ2-4, with TRBD1 identical over 12 bases. This CDR3 is 14 amino acids long. Looked up from germline, CDR1 is SGHRS and CDR2 is YFSETQ. V lost 3 bases and J lost 7; bases outside the gene matches: 2. DNA for the CDR3: TGCGCCAGCAGCTACGGGACAGGGGGCAACATTCAGTACTTC. Protein: CASSYGTGGNIQYF.

The V call is TRBV5-8, the J call TRBJ1-5, with TRBD1 matching 7 bases. Trimming at V came to 4 bases and at J to 3 bases, leaving 7 bases not matched to a gene. This CDR3 contains 15 residues. The germline gives CDR1 SGHTS, CDR2 YDEGEE. DNA of the CDR3: TGTGCCAGCAGCCACCGACAGGGCCTCAATCAGCCCCAGCATTTT. Its protein product is CASSHRQGLNQPQHF.

V and J are TRBV27 and TRBJ1-4; a weak D match, TRBD1 (5 bases). Germline V gene data show CDR1 as MNHEY and CDR2 as SMNVEV (reference sequence). The CDR3 extends over 15 amino acids. Trimming left V 0 bases short and J 7 bases short, with 12 bases between. DNA of the CDR3: TGTGCCAGCAGTTTATCTCTGGGGCAAGGTGAAAAACTGTTTTTT. Amino acids: CASSLSLGQGEKLFF.

This clone was counted a few times. The V call is TRBV30, the J call TRBJ2-7, with 8 bases aligning to TRBD2. CDR3 length: 14 residues. With V trimmed by 7 bases and J by 1 base, 9 bases remained unmatched. Germline lookup yields CDR1 GTSNPN and CDR2 SVGIG (reference sequence). CDR3 nucleotides: TGTGCCTTCGATCTGGCGGGGGGATCCTACGAGCAGTACTTC. Translation: CAFDLAGGSYEQYF.

This clone has a single count. The DNA for the CDR3 is TGTGCCAGCAGCTTGCATTTGGCCTCCTATAATTCACCCCTCCACTTT. As protein: CASSLHLASYNSPLHF. V gene TRBV7-2 combines with J gene TRBJ1-6; D is undetermined. This CDR3 spans 16 amino acids. The germline CDR1 and CDR2 sequences are SGHTA and FQGNSA. The V and J ends lost 3 bases and 0 bases respectively, with 9 bases between them.

The V and J genes are TRBV5-1 and TRBJ2-7; the match to TRBD1 covers 8 bases. Germline V gene sequence: CDR1 SGHRS, CDR2 YFSETQ. Germline trimming cut 0 bases from V and 5 bases from J; bases unmatched to any gene: 7. The CDR3 totals 15 residues. DNA of the CDR3: TGCGCCAGCAGCTTGGAGGGCAGGGGGCGCCACGAGCAGTACTTC. Residues: CASSLEGRGRHEQYF.

This chain joins TRBV5-4 and TRBJ1-6; a possible D gene is TRBD1 (5 bases). The CDR3 is 15 residues long. Germline loops: CDR1 SGHNT, CDR2 YYREEE (reference sequence). Deletions cut 2 bases from V and 15 bases from J, with 21 bases between. The CDR3: CASSLGRDRIQSLHF. CDR3 bases: TGTGCCAGCAGCTTAGGCAGGGATAGAATTCAGAGCCTCCACTTT.

The chain joins TRBV7-9 to TRBJ1-1; TRBD1 agrees at 8 bases. The J segment lost 3 bases and the V segment lost 6 bases, leaving 3 bases of the junction unmatched. The CDR3 length is 13 residues. From germline, CDR1 is SEHNR and CDR2 FQNEAQ (reference sequence). This CDR3 is CASRLTGDTEAFF. CDR3 in DNA: TGTGCCAGCAGATTGACAGGGGACACTGAAGCTTTCTTT.

The chain employs TRBV19 and TRBJ1-4; D is uncertain. Germline CDR1 is LNHDA and CDR2 is SQIVND (reference sequence). Trimming took 7 bases from V and 4 from J, leaving 19 bases between them. The CDR3 contains 16 residues. The CDR3 DNA is TGTGCCAGTACCCCCGACCTCAGGCGAGTTAATGAAAAACTGTTTTTT. This encodes CASTPDLRRVNEKLFF.

In this sample, this clone turned up once. Here the CDR3 reads CASSESLAGPNQQFF. The CDR3 DNA reads as TGTGCCAGCAGTGAATCCTTAGCGGGGCCGAATCAGCAGTTCTTC. V gene TRBV6-1 combines with J gene TRBJ2-1; 8 bases are a match to TRBD2. V dropped 2 bases and J dropped 11; count of bases not matched to a gene: 11. Germline V gene sequence: CDR1 MNHNS, CDR2 SASEGT. The CDR3 covers 15 residues.

There are a few counts of this clone. Other DNA sequences from this sample encode an identical CDR3 as well. The chain links TRBV30 to TRBJ1-6; a possible D gene is TRBD1 (6 bases). CDR1 is GTSNPN, CDR2 SVGIG, per germline (reference sequence). The V gene lost 8 bases and the J gene lost 4 bases, with 12 bases spanning the gap. The CDR3 covers 13 residues. CDR3 coding DNA: TGTGCCCGGACGACAGGTTATAATTCACCCCTCCACTTT. Translation: CARTTGYNSPLHF.

The chain is built from TRBV7-2 and TRBJ1-6; 9 bases match TRBD1. With V trimmed by 4 bases and J by 6 bases, 7 bases remained unmatched. CDR1 is SGHTA, CDR2 FQGNSA, per germline. The CDR3 spans 16 residues. CDR3 nucleotides: TGTGCCAGCAGCTGGGGACAGGGAGGGAGTAATTCACCCCTCCACTTT. Protein product: CASSWGQGGSNSPLHF. Drawing the rest from reference TRBV7-2 and TRBJ1-6, the complete variable domain is GAGVSQSPSNKVTEKGKDVELRCDPISGHTALYWYRQSLGQGLEFLIYFQGNSAPDKSGLPSDRFSAERTGGSVSTLTIQRTQQEDSAVYLCASSWGQGGSNSPLHFGNGTRLTVT.

The chain has TRBV19 and TRBJ1-1; no clear D gene. CDR3 length equals 13 residues. Looked up from germline, CDR1 is LNHDA and CDR2 is SQIVND (reference sequence). V lost 3 bases and J lost 11, with 16 bases in between. In nucleotides, the CDR3 is TGTGCCAGTAGTATCGAACACGGGTCTGGCGCTTTCTTT. It is translated as CASSIEHGSGAFF.

This clone was counted between two and nine times. V usage is TRBV6-5 and J usage is TRBJ1-1, with 7 bases lining up with TRBD1. Germline V gene lookup returns CDR1 MNHEY and CDR2 SVGAGI. Unmatched junction bases numbered 3, after V lost 10 bases and J lost 1 base. The CDR3 sequence is 12 residues long. The CDR3 sequence: CATRTGNTEAFF. Written as DNA, the CDR3 is TGTGCCACCCGGACAGGGAACACTGAAGCTTTCTTT.

The chain employs TRBV30 and TRBJ1-1, with D maybe TRBD1 (5 bases). This CDR3 is 16 amino acids long. Germline V gene data show CDR1 as GTSNPN and CDR2 as SVGIG (reference sequence). The V end lost 1 base, the J end lost 0 bases, and 15 bases lay between the germline ends. Written as DNA, the CDR3 is TGTGCCTGGAGTGCCTCCCGACAGTTCCTGAACACTGAAGCTTTCTTT. Translating it yields CAWSASRQFLNTEAFF.

The rearrangement links TRBV5-5 to TRBJ1-6; D is uncertain. This CDR3 has 15 amino acids. Germline V gives CDR1 SGHKS, CDR2 YYEKEE (reference sequence). V was shortened by 5 bases and J by 6 bases, with 15 bases between the two germline ends. In DNA form, the CDR3 reads TGTGCCAGCAGTCCGACGGGAAATACTAATTCACCCCTCCACTTT. Encoded protein: CASSPTGNTNSPLHF.